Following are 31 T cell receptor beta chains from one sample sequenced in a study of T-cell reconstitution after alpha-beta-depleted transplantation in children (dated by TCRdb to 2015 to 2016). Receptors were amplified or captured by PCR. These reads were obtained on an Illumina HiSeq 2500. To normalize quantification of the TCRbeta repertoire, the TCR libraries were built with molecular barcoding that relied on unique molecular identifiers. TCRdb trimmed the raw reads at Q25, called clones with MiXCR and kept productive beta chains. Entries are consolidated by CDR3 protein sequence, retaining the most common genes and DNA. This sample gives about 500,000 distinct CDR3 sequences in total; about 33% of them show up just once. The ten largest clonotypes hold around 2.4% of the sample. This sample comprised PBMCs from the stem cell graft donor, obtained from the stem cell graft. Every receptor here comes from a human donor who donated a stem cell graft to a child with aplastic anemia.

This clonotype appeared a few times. The CDR3 here is CASSLEPSGSTDTQYF. For the CDR3, the DNA is TGTGCCAGCAGCTTAGAGCCTAGCGGGAGCACAGATACGCAGTATTTT. The chain combines TRBV7-2 with TRBJ2-3, with 8 nucleotides matching TRBD2. Looked up from germline, CDR1 is SGHTA and CDR2 is FQGNSA. CDR3 length equals 16 residues. After removal of 1 base from V and 0 bases from J, the junction contained 3 bases not matched to a gene.

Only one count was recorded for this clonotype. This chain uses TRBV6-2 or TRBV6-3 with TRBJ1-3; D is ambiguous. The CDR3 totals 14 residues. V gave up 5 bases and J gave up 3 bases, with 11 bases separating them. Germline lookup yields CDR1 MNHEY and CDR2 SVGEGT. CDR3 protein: CASSAGSNGNTIYF. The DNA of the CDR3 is TGTGCCAGCAGTGCCGGGTCCAATGGAAACACCATATATTTT.

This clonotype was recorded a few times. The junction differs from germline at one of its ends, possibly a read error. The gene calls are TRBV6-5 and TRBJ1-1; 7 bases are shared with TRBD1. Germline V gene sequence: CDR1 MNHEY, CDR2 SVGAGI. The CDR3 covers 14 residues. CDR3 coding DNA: TGTGCCAGCAGTGACTCAGGGGGGAGGACTGAAGCTTTCTTT. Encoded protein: CASSDSGGRTEAFF.

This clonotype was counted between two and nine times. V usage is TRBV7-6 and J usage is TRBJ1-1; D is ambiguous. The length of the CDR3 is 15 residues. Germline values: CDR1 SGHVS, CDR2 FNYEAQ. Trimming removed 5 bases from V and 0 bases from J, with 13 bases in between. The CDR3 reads CASSQSGVMNTEAFF. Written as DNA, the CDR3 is TGTGCCAGCAGCCAAAGCGGGGTCATGAACACTGAAGCTTTCTTT.

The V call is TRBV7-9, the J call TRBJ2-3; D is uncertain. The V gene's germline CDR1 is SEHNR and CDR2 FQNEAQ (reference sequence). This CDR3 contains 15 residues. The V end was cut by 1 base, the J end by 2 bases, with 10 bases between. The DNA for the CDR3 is TGTGCCAGCAGCTTAGTACAGATCAACACAGATACGCAGTATTTT. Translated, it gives CASSLVQINTDTQYF.

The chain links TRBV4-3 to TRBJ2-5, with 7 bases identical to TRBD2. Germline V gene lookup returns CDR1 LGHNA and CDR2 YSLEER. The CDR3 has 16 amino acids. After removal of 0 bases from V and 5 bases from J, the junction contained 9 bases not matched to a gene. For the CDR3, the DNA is TGCGCCAGCAGCCAAGATCTAGCGGTGGCCGGGGAGACCCAGTACTTC. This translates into CASSQDLAVAGETQYF.

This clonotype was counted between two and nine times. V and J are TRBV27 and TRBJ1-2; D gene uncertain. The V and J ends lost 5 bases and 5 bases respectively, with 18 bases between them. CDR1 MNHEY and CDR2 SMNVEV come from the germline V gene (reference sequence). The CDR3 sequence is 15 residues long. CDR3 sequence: CASSPARRTQYGYTF. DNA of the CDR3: TGTGCCAGCAGTCCCGCCAGGAGAACACAATATGGCTACACCTTC.

The CDR3 bases are TGTGCCAGCAGCTGGGCACAGGGATTGCAAGAGACCCAGTACTTC. Protein: CASSWAQGLQETQYF. This chain connects TRBV11-3 to TRBJ2-5; possibly TRBD1 for D (6 bases). The CDR3 covers 15 residues. The V end was cut by 4 bases, the J end by 2 bases, with 14 bases between. Germline V lookup: CDR1 SGHNT, CDR2 YENEEA.

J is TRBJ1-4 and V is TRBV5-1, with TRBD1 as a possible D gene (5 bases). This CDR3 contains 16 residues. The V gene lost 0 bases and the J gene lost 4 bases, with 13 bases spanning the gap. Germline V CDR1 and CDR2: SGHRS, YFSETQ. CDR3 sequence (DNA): TGCGCCAGCAGCTTGGGATTGGCAGGGCTTAATGAAAAACTGTTTTTT. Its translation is CASSLGLAGLNEKLFF.

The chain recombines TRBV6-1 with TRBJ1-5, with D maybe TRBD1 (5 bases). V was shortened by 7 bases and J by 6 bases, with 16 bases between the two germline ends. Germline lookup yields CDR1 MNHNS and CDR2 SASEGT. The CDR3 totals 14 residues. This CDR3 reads CASKGSQGGQPQHF. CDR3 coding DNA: TGTGCCAGCAAGGGGAGCCAGGGCGGTCAGCCCCAGCATTTT.

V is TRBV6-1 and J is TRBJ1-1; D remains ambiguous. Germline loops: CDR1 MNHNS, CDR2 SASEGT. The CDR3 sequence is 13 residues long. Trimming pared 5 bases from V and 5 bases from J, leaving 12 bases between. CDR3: CASSPFEGTEAFF. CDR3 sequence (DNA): TGTGCCAGCAGTCCCTTCGAAGGGACTGAAGCTTTCTTT.

This CDR3 is CASSGEVLADTQYF. The CDR3 DNA reads TGTGCCAGCAGTGGGGAGGTCCTAGCAGATACGCAGTATTTT. The rearrangement uses TRBV7-8 and TRBJ2-3, with TRBD2 as a possible D gene (6 bases). V lost 6 bases and J lost 4, with 14 bases in between. The CDR3 covers 14 residues. Germline V gives CDR1 SGHVS, CDR2 FQNEAQ.

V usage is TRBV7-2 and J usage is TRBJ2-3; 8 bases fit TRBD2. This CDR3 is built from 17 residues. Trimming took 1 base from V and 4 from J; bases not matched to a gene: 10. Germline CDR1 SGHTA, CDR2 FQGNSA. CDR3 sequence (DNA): TGTGCCAGCAGCTTAGGCCCCCCGGGAGGGGGGGCAGATACGCAGTATTTT. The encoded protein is CASSLGPPGGGADTQYF.

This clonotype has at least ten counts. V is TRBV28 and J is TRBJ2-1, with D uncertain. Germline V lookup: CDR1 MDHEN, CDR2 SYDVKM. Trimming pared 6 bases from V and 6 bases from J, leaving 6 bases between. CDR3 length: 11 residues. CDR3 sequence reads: CASSLVNEQFF. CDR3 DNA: TGTGCCAGCAGCTTAGTCAATGAGCAGTTCTTC. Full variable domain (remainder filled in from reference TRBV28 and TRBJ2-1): DVKVTQSSRYLVKRTGEKVFLECVQDMDHENMFWYRQDPGLGLRLIYFSYDVKMKEKGDIPEGYSVSREKKERFSLILESASTNQTSMYLCASSLVNEQFFGPGTRLTVL.

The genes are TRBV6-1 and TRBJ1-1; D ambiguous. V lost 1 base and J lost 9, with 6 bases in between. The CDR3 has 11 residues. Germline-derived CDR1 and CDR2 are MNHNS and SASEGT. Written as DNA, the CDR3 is TGTGCCAGCAGTGAAGACTCGAAAGCTTTCTTT. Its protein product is CASSEDSKAFF.

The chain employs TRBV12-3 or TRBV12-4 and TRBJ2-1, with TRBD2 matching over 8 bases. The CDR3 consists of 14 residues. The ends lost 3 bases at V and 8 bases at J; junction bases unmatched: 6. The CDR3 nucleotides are TGTGCCAGCAGTTTCGGGAGGGCCTTTGATGAGCAGTTCTTC. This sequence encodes CASSFGRAFDEQFF.

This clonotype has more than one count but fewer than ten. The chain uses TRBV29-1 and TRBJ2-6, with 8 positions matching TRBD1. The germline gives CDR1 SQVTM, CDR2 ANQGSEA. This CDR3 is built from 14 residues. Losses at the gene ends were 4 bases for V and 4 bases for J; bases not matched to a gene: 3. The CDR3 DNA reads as TGCAGCGTTGGGACAGGGCCCGGGGCCAACGTCCTGACTTTC. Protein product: CSVGTGPGANVLTF.

The CDR3 nucleotides read TGCAGCGTTGCGGGGCAGGGCGGCGAGCAGTACTTC. Translating it yields CSVAGQGGEQYF. This chain uses TRBV29-1 with TRBJ2-7, with D perhaps assigned TRBD1 or TRBD2 (5 bases each). CDR1 SQVTM and CDR2 ANQGSEA come from the germline V gene. The CDR3 runs to 12 residues. Trimming took 4 bases from V and 6 from J, leaving 13 bases between them.

The CDR3 is CASSLRSRNEQFF. Here the CDR3 DNA reads TGTGCCAGCAGTTTACGTAGCCGCAATGAGCAGTTCTTC. The chain links TRBV6-5 to TRBJ2-1; no clear D. CDR3 length: 13 residues. The germline V gene encodes CDR1 MNHEY and CDR2 SVGAGI. The germline V and J ends were trimmed by 4 bases and 6 bases, with 10 bases remaining between them.

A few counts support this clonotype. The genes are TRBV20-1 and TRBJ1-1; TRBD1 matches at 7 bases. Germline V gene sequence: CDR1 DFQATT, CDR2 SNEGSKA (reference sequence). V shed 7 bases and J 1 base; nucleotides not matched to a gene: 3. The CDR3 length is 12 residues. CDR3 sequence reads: CSGTGWNTEAFF. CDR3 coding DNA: TGCAGTGGGACAGGCTGGAACACTGAAGCTTTCTTT.

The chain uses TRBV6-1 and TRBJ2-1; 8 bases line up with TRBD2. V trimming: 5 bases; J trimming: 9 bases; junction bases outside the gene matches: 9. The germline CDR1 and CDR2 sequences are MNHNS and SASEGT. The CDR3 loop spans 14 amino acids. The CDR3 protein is CASSREGGRPEQFF. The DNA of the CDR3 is TGTGCCAGCAGTCGGGAGGGAGGGCGTCCTGAGCAGTTCTTC.

CDR3 sequence: CSVERRQSDTQYF. CDR3 nucleotide sequence: TGCAGCGTTGAGAGGCGACAGTCAGATACGCAGTATTTT. The chain has TRBV29-1 and TRBJ2-3, with D possibly being TRBD1 (5 bases). Germline V lookup: CDR1 SQVTM, CDR2 ANQGSEA. This CDR3 is built from 13 residues. V shed 3 bases and J shed 4 bases, with 11 bases lying between them.

As DNA, the CDR3 is TGCAGTGCCTCAGTTCTCAGGGGGCACTCTGGAAACACCATATATTTT. Translating it yields CSASVLRGHSGNTIYF. The J gene is TRBJ1-3, the V gene TRBV20-1, with 8 bases matching TRBD1. Germline V lookup: CDR1 DFQATT, CDR2 SNEGSKA (reference sequence). The CDR3 is 16 residues long. J lost 0 bases, V lost 6 bases, and 10 bases had no gene match.

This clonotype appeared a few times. The CDR3 sequence is CACSTGGERAFF. CDR3 DNA: TGTGCCTGCTCTACAGGGGGGGAGCGAGCTTTCTTT. V usage is TRBV6-5 and J usage is TRBJ1-1, with 8 bases lining up with TRBD1. The CDR3 sequence is 12 residues long. The V gene's germline CDR1 is MNHEY and CDR2 SVGAGI. The V and J ends lost 11 bases and 10 bases, in that order; junction bases with no gene match: 12.

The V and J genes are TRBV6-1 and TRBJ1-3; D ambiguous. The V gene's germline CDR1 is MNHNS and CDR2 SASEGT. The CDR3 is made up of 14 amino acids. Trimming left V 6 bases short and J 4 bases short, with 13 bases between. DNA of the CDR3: TGTGCCAGCAGCCCCGGGTCCGGGGGAAACACCATATATTTT. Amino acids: CASSPGSGGNTIYF.

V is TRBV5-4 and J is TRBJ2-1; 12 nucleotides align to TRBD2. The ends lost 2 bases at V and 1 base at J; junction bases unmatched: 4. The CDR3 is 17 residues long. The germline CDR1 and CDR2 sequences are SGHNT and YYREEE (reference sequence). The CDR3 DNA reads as TGTGCCAGCAGCTTAGGGACTAGCGGGCCTTCCTACAATGAGCAGTTCTTC. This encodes CASSLGTSGPSYNEQFF. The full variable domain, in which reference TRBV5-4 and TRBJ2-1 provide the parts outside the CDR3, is ETGVTQSPTHLIKTRGQQVTLRCSSQSGHNTVSWYQQALGQGPQFIFQYYREEENGRGNFPPRFSGLQFPNYSSELNVNALELDDSALYLCASSLGTSGPSYNEQFFGPGTRLTVL.

This CDR3 is CASSMATPYGYTF. CDR3 DNA sequence: TGTGCCAGTAGTATGGCTACCCCCTATGGCTACACCTTC. This chain uses TRBV19 with TRBJ1-2; D call uncertain. The CDR3 sequence is 13 residues long. Germline CDR1 LNHDA, CDR2 SQIVND (reference sequence). V was cut by 3 bases and J by 4 bases, with 9 bases left in between.

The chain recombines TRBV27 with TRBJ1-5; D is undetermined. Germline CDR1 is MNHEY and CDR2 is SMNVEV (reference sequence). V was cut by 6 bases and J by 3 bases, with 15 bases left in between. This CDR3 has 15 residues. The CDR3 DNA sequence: TGTGCCAGCAGCCGCCTCGGAGGGCTCAATCAGCCCCAGCATTTT. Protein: CASSRLGGLNQPQHF.

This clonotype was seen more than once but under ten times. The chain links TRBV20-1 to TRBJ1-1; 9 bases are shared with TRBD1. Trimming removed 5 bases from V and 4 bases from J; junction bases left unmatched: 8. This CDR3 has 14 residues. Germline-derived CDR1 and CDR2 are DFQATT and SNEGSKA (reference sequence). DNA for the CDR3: TGCAGTGCTGGGGACAGGGTATCATTCACTGAAGCTTTCTTT. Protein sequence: CSAGDRVSFTEAFF.

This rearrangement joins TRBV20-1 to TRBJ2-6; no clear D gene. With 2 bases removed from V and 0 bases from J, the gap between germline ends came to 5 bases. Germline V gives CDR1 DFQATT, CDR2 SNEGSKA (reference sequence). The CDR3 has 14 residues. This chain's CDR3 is CSARPGSGANVLTF. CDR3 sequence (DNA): TGCAGTGCTAGACCTGGCTCTGGGGCCAACGTCCTGACTTTC.

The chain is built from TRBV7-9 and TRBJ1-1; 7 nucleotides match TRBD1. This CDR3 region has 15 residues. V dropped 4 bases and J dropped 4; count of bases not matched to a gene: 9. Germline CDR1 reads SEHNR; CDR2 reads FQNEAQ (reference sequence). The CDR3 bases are TGTGCCAGCAGCTCGGTTGGACAGGCGGCCACTGAAGCTTTCTTT. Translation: CASSSVGQAATEAFF.